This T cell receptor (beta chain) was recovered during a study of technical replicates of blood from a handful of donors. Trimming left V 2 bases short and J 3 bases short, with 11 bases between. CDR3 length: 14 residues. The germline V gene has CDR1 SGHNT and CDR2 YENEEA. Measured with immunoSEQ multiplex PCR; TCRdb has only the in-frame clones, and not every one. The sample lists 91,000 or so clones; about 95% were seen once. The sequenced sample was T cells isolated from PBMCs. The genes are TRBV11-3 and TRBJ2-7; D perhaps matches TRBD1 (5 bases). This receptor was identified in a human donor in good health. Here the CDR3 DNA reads TGTGCCAGCAGCTTATCCGCAGGGCGCTACGAGCAGTACTTC. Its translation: CASSLSAGRYEQYF.